Below are 30 T cell receptor beta chains sequenced from a single sample in a study of T-cell memory formation after mild COVID-19. Using its own MiXCR run on the 5' RACE reads, TCRdb lists one record per CDR3 protein. The table lists 85,000 to 120,000 distinct CDR3 sequences, roughly an eighth of them singletons. Sequenced: PBMCs or a T cell subset sorted from them (not recorded which). These receptors came from an adult woman who had mild COVID-19 (a few samples of this study predate the infection). Cell type and time point are not known.

The J gene is TRBJ2-3, the V gene TRBV7-9; a weak D match, TRBD2 (6 bases). CDR1 and CDR2 (germline): SEHNR, FQNEAQ (reference sequence). V was trimmed by 5 bases and J by 0 bases, leaving 21 bases between them. The CDR3 totals 18 residues. CDR3 sequence (DNA): TGTGCCAGCAGCCCCAGAGGGATAGCGGAACGTAGCACAGATACGCAGTATTTT. It codes for CASSPRGIAERSTDTQYF.

This chain connects TRBV6-2 or TRBV6-3 to TRBJ2-3; 7 nucleotides line up with TRBD1. Germline V gene data show CDR1 as MNHEY and CDR2 as SVGEGT. The CDR3 totals 11 residues. Germline trimming cut 2 bases from V and 14 bases from J; bases unmatched to any gene: 4. DNA for the CDR3: TGTGCCAGCAGTTACGCGGACAGGAGGTATTTT. The encoded protein is CASSYADRRYF.

This clonotype occurred many times. The chain is built from TRBV5-1 and TRBJ2-7, with 13 bases fitting TRBD2. Looked up from germline, CDR1 is SGHRS and CDR2 is YFSETQ. CDR3 size: 15 residues. With V trimmed by 4 bases and J by 3 bases, 4 bases remained unmatched. The chain's CDR3 is CASSLTSGGRYEQYF. The CDR3 bases are TGCGCCAGCAGCCTGACTAGCGGGGGGCGCTACGAGCAGTACTTC.

This clonotype was recorded a few times. V usage is TRBV2 and J usage is TRBJ2-7; D call uncertain. Trimming took 3 bases from V and 2 from J, leaving 11 bases between them. The V gene's germline CDR1 is SNHLY and CDR2 FYNNEI. The CDR3 contains 14 residues. CDR3 protein: CASSDAGTTYEQYF. The CDR3 DNA reads TGTGCCAGCAGTGACGCCGGAACCACCTACGAGCAGTACTTC.

The V call is TRBV4-2, the J call TRBJ2-5; D uncertain. The CDR3 is 14 amino acids. V dropped 4 bases and J dropped 5 bases, with 14 bases sitting between them. CDR1 is LGHNA, CDR2 YNFKEQ, per germline. This CDR3 is CASSPAPTGETQYF. CDR3 nucleotides: TGTGCCAGCAGCCCAGCCCCTACCGGTGAGACCCAGTACTTC.

This clonotype was seen ten or more times. The gene calls are TRBV12-3 or TRBV12-4 and TRBJ2-5, with D possibly being TRBD2 (6 bases). This CDR3 is built from 18 residues. Trimming removed 5 bases from V and 5 bases from J, with 27 bases in between. CDR3 region: CASSHPRLEGLEGETQYF. CDR3 bases: TGTGCCAGCAGTCACCCTAGGTTGGAGGGGTTAGAGGGGGAGACCCAGTACTTC.

There are many counts of this clonotype. V gene TRBV4-3 combines with J gene TRBJ2-1, with 8 nucleotides matching TRBD2. There are 16 residues in the CDR3. The J segment lost 1 base and the V segment lost 0 bases, leaving 2 bases of the junction unmatched. Germline values: CDR1 LGHNA, CDR2 YSLEER. In DNA, the CDR3 is TGCGCCAGCAGCCAAGATCGGGGGGGATCCTACAATGAGCAGTTCTTC. Translated: CASSQDRGGSYNEQFF.

The V gene is TRBV12-5, the J gene TRBJ2-7, with D hard to call. The germline CDR1 and CDR2 sequences are LGHNT and FRNRAP. The length of the CDR3 is 14 residues. Between the trimmed V and J ends, which lost 7 bases and 2 bases, there was a span of 15 bases. This chain's CDR3 is CASASEDHPYEQYF. The CDR3 DNA reads TGTGCTAGTGCCTCCGAGGACCACCCCTACGAGCAGTACTTC.

The chain links TRBV20-1 to TRBJ1-5; D is perhaps TRBD1 (6 bases). This CDR3 spans 15 amino acids. The germline V gene encodes CDR1 DFQATT and CDR2 SNEGSKA (reference sequence). Deletions cut 5 bases from V and 3 bases from J, with 17 bases between. CDR3 nucleotides: TGCAGTGCTTCACAGGGTTGGACCCTCAATCAGCCCCAGCATTTT. It is translated as CSASQGWTLNQPQHF.

The chain couples TRBV20-1 to TRBJ2-7, with D uncertain. V was shortened by 1 base and J by 6 bases, with 22 bases between the two germline ends. The CDR3 sequence is 16 residues long. From germline, CDR1 is DFQATT and CDR2 SNEGSKA (reference sequence). CDR3: CSARVLWKDLEGEQYF. As DNA, the CDR3 is TGCAGTGCTAGAGTTCTCTGGAAGGACCTTGAAGGCGAGCAGTACTTC.

The genes are TRBV12-3 or TRBV12-4 and TRBJ1-1; D call uncertain. V shed 5 bases and J shed 3 bases, with 13 bases lying between them. The CDR3 totals 14 residues. The CDR3 region has the DNA TGTGCCAGCAGTCGCGCCGAGACGTACACTGAAGCTTTCTTT. Protein sequence: CASSRAETYTEAFF.

This clonotype has ten or more counts. The rearrangement links TRBV7-9 to TRBJ2-4, with 8 bases lining up with TRBD2. Germline CDR1 reads SEHNR; CDR2 reads FQNEAQ (reference sequence). Losses at the gene ends were 6 bases for V and 6 bases for J; bases not matched to a gene: 4. CDR3 length: 13 residues. CDR3 in amino acids: CASRRAGGNIQYF. The CDR3 nucleotides are TGTGCCAGCAGGAGGGCGGGAGGAAACATTCAGTACTTC.

Comment on this clonotype: One end of the junction varies from germline; a read error may be responsible. J is TRBJ2-7 and V is TRBV5-6; 14 bases line up with TRBD2. The CDR3 runs 12 residues. CDR1 SGHDT and CDR2 YYEEEE come from the germline V gene. CDR3 in DNA: TGTGCCAGCAGCTCCTCGACTAGCGGGGGGGACTTC. This sequence encodes CASSSSTSGGDF.

The V and J genes are TRBV29-1 and TRBJ2-7, with D possibly being TRBD1 (8 bases). V was trimmed by 5 bases and J by 0 bases, leaving 17 bases between them. Per the germline V gene, CDR1 is SQVTM and CDR2 is ANQGSEA. The CDR3 runs to 15 residues. CDR3 sequence reads: CSVPGGGGDSYEQYF. In DNA form, the CDR3 reads TGCAGCGTTCCAGGGGGCGGGGGCGACTCCTACGAGCAGTACTTC.

CDR3 residues: CASSDSADSINEQFF. In DNA, the CDR3 is TGTGCCAGCAGTGACTCGGCCGACAGTATCAATGAGCAGTTCTTC. The chain combines TRBV6-4 with TRBJ2-1; D possibly corresponds to TRBD1 (5 bases). Germline V gene sequence: CDR1 MRHNA, CDR2 SNTAGT. Trimming left V 0 bases short and J 6 bases short, with 12 bases between. The CDR3 is 15 residues long.

V is TRBV2 and J is TRBJ2-7, with D perhaps given as TRBD1 or TRBD2 (5 bases each). Trimming stripped 2 bases from V and 12 bases from J, with 11 bases between. Looked up from germline, CDR1 is SNHLY and CDR2 is FYNNEI. The CDR3 consists of 11 residues. The CDR3 region is CASSERRDRYF. In nucleotides, the CDR3 is TGTGCCAGCAGTGAACGTCGGGACCGGTACTTC. Full variable domain (outside the CDR3, taken from reference TRBV2 and TRBJ2-7): EPEVTQTPSHQVTQMGQEVILRCVPISNHLYFYWYRQILGQKVEFLVSFYNNEISEKSEIFDDQFSVERPDGSNFTLKIRSTKLEDSAMYFCASSERRDRYFGPGTRLTVT.

V and J are TRBV19 and TRBJ1-2; D gene uncertain. The CDR3 sequence is 16 residues long. From germline, CDR1 is LNHDA and CDR2 SQIVND (reference sequence). V was trimmed by 7 bases and J by 4 bases, leaving 22 bases between them. The CDR3 region is CASKSEPAPVIYGYTF. CDR3 coding DNA: TGTGCCAGTAAATCGGAGCCAGCTCCAGTCATCTATGGCTACACCTTC.

This clonotype occurred a few times. The chain links TRBV4-3 to TRBJ2-7; 9 bases are a match to TRBD2. Germline lookup yields CDR1 LGHNA and CDR2 YSLEER. With 3 bases clipped from V and 2 bases from J, the junction kept 8 bases outside the gene matches. CDR3 length: 16 residues. CDR3 coding DNA: TGCGCCAGCAGCCATCAACTAGCGGGTCCGACCTACGAGCAGTACTTC. Translation gives CASSHQLAGPTYEQYF.

This clonotype was observed a few times. The chain recombines TRBV10-3 with TRBJ2-5; D is perhaps TRBD1 (6 bases). Trimming stripped 6 bases from V and 5 bases from J, with 13 bases between. The CDR3 sequence is 13 residues long. The germline CDR1 and CDR2 sequences are ENHRY and SYGVKD. Here the CDR3 reads CAIREQGFETQYF. Here the CDR3 DNA reads TGTGCCATCAGGGAACAGGGATTTGAGACCCAGTACTTC.

The V and J genes are TRBV12-3 or TRBV12-4 and TRBJ1-1, with 7 bases lining up with TRBD1. V lost 2 bases and J lost 3; bases outside the gene matches: 9. The CDR3 spans 16 residues. The CDR3 DNA reads TGTGCCAGCAGTTTAATAGGGGGCGCGGGGGACACTGAAGCTTTCTTT. It encodes CASSLIGGAGDTEAFF.

The rearrangement joins TRBV19 to TRBJ1-1; D is unresolved. The germline gives CDR1 LNHDA, CDR2 SQIVND (reference sequence). The CDR3 length is 14 residues. The V end lost 3 bases, the J end lost 2 bases, and 10 bases lay between the germline ends. CDR3 sequence: CASSMATANTEAFF. The CDR3 region has the DNA TGTGCCAGTAGTATGGCAACAGCCAACACTGAAGCTTTCTTT.

This clonotype appeared a few times. This chain links TRBV5-4 with TRBJ2-7, with TRBD1 matching over 9 bases. Germline V CDR1 and CDR2: SGHNT, YYREEE (reference sequence). This CDR3 has 15 amino acids. The J segment lost 2 bases and the V segment lost 5 bases, leaving 8 bases of the junction unmatched. The CDR3 DNA reads as TGTGCCAGCAGTAACCGGGACAGGGATACCTACGAGCAGTACTTC. Its protein product is CASSNRDRDTYEQYF.

The gene calls are TRBV25-1 and TRBJ2-1; 10 nucleotides line up with TRBD2. Germline V lookup: CDR1 MGHDK, CDR2 SYGVNS. Losses at the gene ends were 3 bases for V and 9 bases for J; bases not matched to a gene: 8. The CDR3 extends over 15 amino acids. CDR3 sequence reads: CASSEASGSYGEQFF. Here the CDR3 DNA reads TGTGCCAGCAGTGAGGCTAGCGGGAGTTACGGTGAGCAGTTCTTC. Full variable domain (remainder filled in from reference TRBV25-1 and TRBJ2-1): EADIYQTPRYLVIGTGKKITLECSQTMGHDKMYWYQQDPGMELHLIHYSYGVNSTEKGDLSSESTVSRIRTEHFPLTLESARPSHTSQYLCASSEASGSYGEQFFGPGTRLTVL.

This clonotype was observed at least ten times. The V and J genes are TRBV24-1 and TRBJ2-3; no firm D call. This CDR3 is built from 14 residues. CDR1 and CDR2 from the germline V gene are KGHDR and SFDVKD. V lost 5 bases and J lost 0, with 8 bases in between. The CDR3 loop is CATSGGYSTDTQYF. The CDR3 bases are TGTGCCACCAGTGGTGGGTATAGCACAGATACGCAGTATTTT.

The V and J genes are TRBV10-3 and TRBJ2-1; the match to TRBD2 covers 7 bases. Germline loops: CDR1 ENHRY, CDR2 SYGVKD. With 8 bases clipped from V and 6 bases from J, the junction kept 1 base outside the gene matches. The CDR3 spans 11 residues. CDR3 in amino acids: CAIGEGNEQFF. The CDR3 DNA reads as TGTGCCATCGGGGAGGGCAATGAGCAGTTCTTC.

The chain is built from TRBV18 and TRBJ1-2; D possibly corresponds to TRBD1 (5 bases). This CDR3 contains 15 residues. V lost 3 bases and J lost 5, with 16 bases in between. The germline gives CDR1 KGHSH, CDR2 LQKENI. The CDR3 here is CASSPSTAPRYGYTF. CDR3 coding DNA: TGTGCCAGCTCACCGTCGACAGCCCCACGGTATGGCTACACCTTC.

In its sample, this clonotype was seen a few times. The V call is TRBV27, the J call TRBJ2-3; the match to TRBD2 covers 8 bases. Trimming removed 2 bases from V and 5 bases from J; junction bases left unmatched: 0. This CDR3 region has 13 residues. CDR1 and CDR2 (germline): MNHEY, SMNVEV (reference sequence). DNA for the CDR3: TGTGCCAGCAGTTTAGCGGGAGGAGATACGCAGTATTTT. Its translation: CASSLAGGDTQYF.

V and J are TRBV5-1 and TRBJ2-3; D tentatively fits TRBD1 or TRBD2 (5 bases each). The CDR3 runs 14 residues. V gave up 0 bases and J gave up 0 bases, with 5 bases separating them. Germline lookup yields CDR1 SGHRS and CDR2 YFSETQ. CDR3 sequence reads: CASSLGDSTDTQYF. CDR3 DNA sequence: TGCGCCAGCAGCTTGGGGGACAGCACAGATACGCAGTATTTT.

This clonotype was counted between two and nine times. This sequence joins TRBV7-9 and TRBJ2-7; the match to TRBD1 covers 8 bases. CDR1 and CDR2 from the germline V gene are SEHNR and FQNEAQ (reference sequence). The J segment lost 1 base and the V segment lost 1 base, leaving 3 bases of the junction unmatched. This CDR3 region has 15 residues. The CDR3 sequence: CASSLDGTGSYEQYF. The CDR3, as DNA: TGTGCCAGCAGCTTAGACGGGACAGGTTCCTACGAGCAGTACTTC.

This clonotype was detected a few times. The rearrangement links TRBV7-3 to TRBJ2-1; 9 bases agree with TRBD2. CDR3 length: 15 residues. V shed 1 base and J 7 bases; nucleotides not matched to a gene: 5. Germline CDR1 reads SGHTA; CDR2 reads FQGTGA. The CDR3: CASSLIAGVGNEQFF. The CDR3, as DNA: TGTGCCAGCAGCTTAATAGCGGGAGTGGGGAATGAGCAGTTCTTC.